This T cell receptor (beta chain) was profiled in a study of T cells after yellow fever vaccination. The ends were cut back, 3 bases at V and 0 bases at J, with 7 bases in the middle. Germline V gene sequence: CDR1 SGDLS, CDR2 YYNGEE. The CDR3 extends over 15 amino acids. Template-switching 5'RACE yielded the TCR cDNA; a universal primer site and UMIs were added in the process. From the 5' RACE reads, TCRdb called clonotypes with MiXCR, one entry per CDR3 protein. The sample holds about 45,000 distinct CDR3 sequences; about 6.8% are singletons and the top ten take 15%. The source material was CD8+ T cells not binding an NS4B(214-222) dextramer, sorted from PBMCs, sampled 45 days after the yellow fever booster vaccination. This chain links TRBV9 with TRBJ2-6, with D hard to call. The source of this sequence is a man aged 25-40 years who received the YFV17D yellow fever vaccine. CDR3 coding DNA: TGTGCCAGCAGCGCGGACGGCTCTGGGGCCAACGTCCTGACTTTC. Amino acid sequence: CASSADGSGANVLTF.